This passage covers 6 T cell receptor beta chains from one sample sequenced in a study of T cells in Graves' hyperthyroidism and ophthalmopathy. Amplified TCR beta CDR3 regions derived from RNA transcripts. First-round RT-PCR targeting the TCR CDR3 was performed with the HTBI primer set. One entry per CDR3 protein results from TCRdb running MiXCR on the multiplex PCR reads. The profile shows roughly 580,000 distinct CDR3 sequences, under 60% of them singletons. Sample: peripheral blood or thyroid tissue (not recorded which). These receptors all stem from a young woman with Graves' hyperthyroidism.

The chain uses TRBV9 and TRBJ1-4; 10 nucleotides line up with TRBD1. The CDR3 loop spans 16 amino acids. V lost 3 bases and J lost 5; bases outside the gene matches: 7. The germline V gene encodes CDR1 SGDLS and CDR2 YYNGEE. The CDR3 nucleotides read TGTGCCAGCAGCGCAGCAAAGGACAGGGGGAATGAAAAACTGTTTTTT. Its protein product is CASSAAKDRGNEKLFF.

This clonotype has only a few counts. J is TRBJ1-2 and V is TRBV11-2, with D unresolved. The CDR3 totals 14 residues. V was trimmed by 3 bases and J by 4 bases, leaving 12 bases between them. CDR1 is SGHAT and CDR2 is FQNNGV in the germline V gene. Here the CDR3 reads CASSLVGLIYGYTF. In DNA form, the CDR3 reads TGTGCCAGCAGCTTGGTTGGACTGATCTATGGCTACACCTTC.

Only a few counts were recorded for this clonotype. This chain connects TRBV7-6 to TRBJ2-7; 8 nucleotides align to TRBD2. There are 16 residues in the CDR3. The trim removed 1 base at V and 4 bases at J, leaving 9 bases unmatched. From germline, CDR1 is SGHVS and CDR2 FNYEAQ. The DNA of the CDR3 is TGTGCCAGCAGCTTAGTCGGGGGGGGTCAGGTATACGAGCAGTACTTC. Its protein product is CASSLVGGGQVYEQYF.

This chain joins TRBV2 and TRBJ2-5, with TRBD2 matching over 13 bases. This CDR3 contains 14 residues. Germline values: CDR1 SNHLY, CDR2 FYNNEI. The V segment lost 10 bases and the J segment 2 bases; nucleotides outside the gene matches: 4. CDR3 DNA sequence: TGTGCCACCAGACTAGCGGGAGGACAAGAGACCCAGTACTTC. Translated, it gives CATRLAGGQETQYF.

This clonotype has just a few counts. CDR3 coding DNA: TGTGCCAGCAGTGAGTCCTACAACAGGGGGCAGCCCCAGCATTTT. The encoded protein is CASSESYNRGQPQHF. The chain uses TRBV2 and TRBJ1-5, with TRBD1 matching 8 bases. Germline-derived CDR1 and CDR2 are SNHLY and FYNNEI. After removal of 3 bases from V and 7 bases from J, the junction contained 8 bases not matched to a gene. The CDR3 runs to 15 residues.

Details on this clonotype: This sequence may be a read error, since a much larger clone differs from it by one base. V is TRBV10-3 and J is TRBJ2-5; D is unresolved. V was clipped by 2 bases and J by 5 bases, with 15 bases between them. The CDR3 runs 15 residues. The germline V gene encodes CDR1 ENHRY and CDR2 SYGVKD. The CDR3 spells CAISEPRLGRETQYF. In DNA, the CDR3 is TGTGCCATCAGTGAGCCTAGGCTGGGCCGGGAGACCCAGTACTTC.